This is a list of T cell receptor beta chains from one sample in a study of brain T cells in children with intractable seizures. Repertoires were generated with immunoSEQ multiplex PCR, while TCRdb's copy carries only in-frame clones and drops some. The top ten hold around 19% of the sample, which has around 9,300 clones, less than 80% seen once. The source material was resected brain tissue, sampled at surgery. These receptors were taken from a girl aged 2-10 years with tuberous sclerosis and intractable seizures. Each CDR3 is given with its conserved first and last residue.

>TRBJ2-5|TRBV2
CASSAGQGSQTQYF
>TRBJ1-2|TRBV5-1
CASSLAGGTDGYTF
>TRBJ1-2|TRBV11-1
CASSPGGERIGYTF
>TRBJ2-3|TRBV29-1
CSVEAGTDTQYF
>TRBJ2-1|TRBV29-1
CSVEDRNEQFF
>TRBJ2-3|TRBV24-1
CATTGPRADTQYF
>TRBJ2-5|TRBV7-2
CASSPRRMETQYF
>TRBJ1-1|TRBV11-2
CASSLVLTTEAFF
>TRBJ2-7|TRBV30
CAWSPLERAEQYF
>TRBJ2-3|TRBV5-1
CASWDTGGTDTQYF
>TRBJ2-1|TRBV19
CASSTGGALGEQFF
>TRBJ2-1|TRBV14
CASVKRGGKYNEQFF
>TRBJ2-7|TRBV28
CASSSLTGGPYYEQYF
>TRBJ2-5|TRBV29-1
CSVEGGGYGETQYF
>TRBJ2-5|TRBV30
CAWSVLQGETQYF
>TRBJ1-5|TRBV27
CASSFYGGNQPQHF
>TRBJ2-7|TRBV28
CASSPGADGYEQYF
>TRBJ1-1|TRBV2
CARSVGGGADAEAFF
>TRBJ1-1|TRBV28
CASSTGGGTEAFF
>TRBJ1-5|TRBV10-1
CASSAGPNQPQHF
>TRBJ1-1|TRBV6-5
CASSYDGGRRNTEAFF
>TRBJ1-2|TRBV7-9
CASSLHAANYGYTF
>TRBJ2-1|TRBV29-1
CSVAPGLPYNEQFF
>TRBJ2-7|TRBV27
CASSSRDKRYEQYF
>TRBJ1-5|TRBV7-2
CASSPRGGVGNQPQHF
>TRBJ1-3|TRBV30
CAWSPGRGRNTIYF
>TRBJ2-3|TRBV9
CASSVERTNTDTQYF
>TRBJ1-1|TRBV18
CASSRRGNTEAFF
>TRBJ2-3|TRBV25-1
CASSDPGRGADTQYF
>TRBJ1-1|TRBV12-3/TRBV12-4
CASSSSVNTEAFF
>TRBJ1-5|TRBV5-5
CASSKDSSNQPQHF
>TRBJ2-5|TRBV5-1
CASSLGRGRQETQYF
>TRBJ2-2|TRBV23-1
CASSQSRFLEANTGELFF
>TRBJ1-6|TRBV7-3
CASSRTGLDSPLHF
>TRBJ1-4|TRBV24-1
CATRNWPTGQGISEKLFF
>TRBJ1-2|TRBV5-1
CASSLSGLYGYTF
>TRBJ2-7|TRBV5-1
CASSLAPGTGPYEQYF
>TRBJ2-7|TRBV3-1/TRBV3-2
CASSQYYSQYGQYF
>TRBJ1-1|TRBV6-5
CASIGSFTEAFF
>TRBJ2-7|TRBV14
CASSPGEGMKRNEQYF
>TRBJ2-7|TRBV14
CASSQDVWNEQYF
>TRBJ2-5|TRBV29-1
CSVDGYQETQYF